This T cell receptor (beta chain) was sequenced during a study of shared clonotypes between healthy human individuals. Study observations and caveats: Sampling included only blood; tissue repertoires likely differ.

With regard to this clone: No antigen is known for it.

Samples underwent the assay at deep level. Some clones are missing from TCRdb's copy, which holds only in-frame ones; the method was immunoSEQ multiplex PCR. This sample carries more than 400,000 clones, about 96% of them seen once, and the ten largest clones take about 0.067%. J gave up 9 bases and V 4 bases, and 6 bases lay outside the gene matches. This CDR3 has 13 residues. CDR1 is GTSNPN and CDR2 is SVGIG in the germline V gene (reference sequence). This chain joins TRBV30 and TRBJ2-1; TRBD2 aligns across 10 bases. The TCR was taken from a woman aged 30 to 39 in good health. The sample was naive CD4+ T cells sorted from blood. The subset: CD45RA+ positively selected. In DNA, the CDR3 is TGTGCCTGGAACCTAGCGGGAGCTGCTGAGCAGTTCTTC. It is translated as CAWNLAGAAEQFF.